These 3 T cell receptor beta chains share one sample of origin, sequenced in a study of brain T cells in children with intractable seizures. Clones were read by immunoSEQ multiplex PCR, and TCRdb kept only the in-frame ones, dropping some. Of roughly 110,000 clones in the sample, under 95% were seen once. The material sequenced was peripheral blood, taken at surgery. The receptors shown here come from a boy in the first two years of life with hemimegalencephaly and intractable seizures.

The chain recombines TRBV6-5 with TRBJ1-6; possible D gene TRBD1, 5 bases. Germline V gene lookup returns CDR1 MNHEY and CDR2 SVGAGI. The germline V and J ends were trimmed by 7 bases and 4 bases, with 11 bases remaining between them. There are 14 residues in the CDR3. In DNA form, the CDR3 reads TGTGCCAGCAATCCAGGGCCTTATAATTCACCCCTCCACTTT. Translated: CASNPGPYNSPLHF.

Of note for this clone: At one end, the junction sequence differs from germline, possibly due to a read error. This chain uses TRBV2 with TRBJ2-1; 8 bases align to TRBD2. Per germline, CDR1 SNHLY and CDR2 FYNNEI. This CDR3 region has 12 residues. The chain's CDR3 is CASSVSPGLVVF. Here the CDR3 DNA reads TGTGCCAGCAGTGTCTCCCCGGGACTAGTAGTCTTC.

On this clone: Mismatch with germline at one junction end may stem from a read error. V is TRBV29-1 and J is TRBJ1-1; no definite D call. Germline-derived CDR1 and CDR2 are SQVTM and ANQGSEA. This CDR3 region has 13 residues. The CDR3 reads CNVEDGGIATPFF. CDR3 nucleotides: TGCAACGTTGAAGATGGAGGGATCGCCACCCCTTTCTTT.